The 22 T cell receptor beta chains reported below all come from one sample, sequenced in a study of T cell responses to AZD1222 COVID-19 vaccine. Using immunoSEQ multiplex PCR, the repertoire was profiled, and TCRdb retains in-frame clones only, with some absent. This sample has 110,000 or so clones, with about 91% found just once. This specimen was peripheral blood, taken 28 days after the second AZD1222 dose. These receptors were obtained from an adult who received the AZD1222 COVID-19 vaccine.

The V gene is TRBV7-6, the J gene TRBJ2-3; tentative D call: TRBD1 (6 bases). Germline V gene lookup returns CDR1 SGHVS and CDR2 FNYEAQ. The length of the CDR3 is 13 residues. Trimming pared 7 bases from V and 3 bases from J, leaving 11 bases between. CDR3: CASKRTVTDTQYF. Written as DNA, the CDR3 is TGTGCCAGCAAGCGGACAGTGACAGATACGCAGTATTTT.

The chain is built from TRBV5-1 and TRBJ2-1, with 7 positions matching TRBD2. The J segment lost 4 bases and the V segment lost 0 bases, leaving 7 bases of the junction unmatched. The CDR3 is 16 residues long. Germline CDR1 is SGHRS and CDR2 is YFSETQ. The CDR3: CASSLAGGEAYNEQFF. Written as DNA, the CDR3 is TGCGCCAGCAGCTTGGCTGGGGGGGAAGCGTACAATGAGCAGTTCTTC.

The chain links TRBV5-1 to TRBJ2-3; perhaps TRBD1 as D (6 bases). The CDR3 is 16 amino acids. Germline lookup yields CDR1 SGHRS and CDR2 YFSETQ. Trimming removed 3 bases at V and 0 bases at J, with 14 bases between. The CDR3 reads CASSSTGISSTDTQYF. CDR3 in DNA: TGCGCCAGCAGCTCTACAGGGATTTCTAGCACAGATACGCAGTATTTT.

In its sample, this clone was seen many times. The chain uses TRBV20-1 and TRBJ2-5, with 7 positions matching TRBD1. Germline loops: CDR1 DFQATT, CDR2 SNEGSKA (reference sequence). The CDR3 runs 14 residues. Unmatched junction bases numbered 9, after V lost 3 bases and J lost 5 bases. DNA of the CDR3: TGCAGTGCTAGTTCAGACAGGGCGGATGAGACCCAGTACTTC. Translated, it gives CSASSDRADETQYF.

This chain's CDR3 is CASSPSDRVGEKLFF. CDR3 in DNA: TGTGCCAGCAGTCCGTCGGACAGGGTAGGAGAAAAACTGTTTTTT. This rearrangement joins TRBV27 to TRBJ1-4; 8 nucleotides agree with TRBD1. The CDR3 spans 15 residues. The J segment lost 8 bases and the V segment lost 5 bases, leaving 10 bases of the junction unmatched. Per the germline V gene, CDR1 is MNHEY and CDR2 is SMNVEV (reference sequence).

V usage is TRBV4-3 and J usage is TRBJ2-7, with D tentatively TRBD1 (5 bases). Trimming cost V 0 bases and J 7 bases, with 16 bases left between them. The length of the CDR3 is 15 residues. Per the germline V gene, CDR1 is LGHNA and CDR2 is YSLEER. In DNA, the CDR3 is TGCGCCAGCAGCCAAGATCACTGGGGCTTCGGGGAGCAGTACTTC. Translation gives CASSQDHWGFGEQYF.

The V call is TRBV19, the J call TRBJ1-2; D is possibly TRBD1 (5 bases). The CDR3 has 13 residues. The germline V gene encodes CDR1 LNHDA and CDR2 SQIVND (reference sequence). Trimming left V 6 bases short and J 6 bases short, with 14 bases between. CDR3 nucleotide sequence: TGTGCCAGTAGCCAACAGGTTAGGGATGGCTACACCTTC. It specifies CASSQQVRDGYTF. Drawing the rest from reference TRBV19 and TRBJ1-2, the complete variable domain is DGGITQSPKYLFRKEGQNVTLSCEQNLNHDAMYWYRQDPGQGLRLIYYSQIVNDFQKGDIAEGYSVSREKKESFPLTVTSAQKNPTAFYLCASSQQVRDGYTFGSGTRLTVV.

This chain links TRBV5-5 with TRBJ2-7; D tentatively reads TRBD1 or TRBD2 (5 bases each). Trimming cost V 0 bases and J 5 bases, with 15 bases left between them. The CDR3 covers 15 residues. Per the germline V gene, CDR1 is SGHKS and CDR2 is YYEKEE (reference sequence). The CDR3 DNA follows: TGTGCCAGCAGCTTGGTGAGGGTGGTGGGGGACGAGCAGTACTTC. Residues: CASSLVRVVGDEQYF.

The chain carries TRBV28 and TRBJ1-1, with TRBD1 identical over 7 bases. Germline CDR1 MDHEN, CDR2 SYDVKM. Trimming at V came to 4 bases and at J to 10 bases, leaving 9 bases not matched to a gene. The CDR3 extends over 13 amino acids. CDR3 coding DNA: TGTGCCAGCAGTTACCCGGGACAGATGGCAGCTTTCTTT. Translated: CASSYPGQMAAFF.

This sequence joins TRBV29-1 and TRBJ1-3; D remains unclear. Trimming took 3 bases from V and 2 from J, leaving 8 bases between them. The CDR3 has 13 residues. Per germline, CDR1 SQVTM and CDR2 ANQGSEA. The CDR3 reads CSVDTEAGNTIYF. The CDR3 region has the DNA TGCAGCGTTGACACGGAGGCTGGAAACACCATATATTTT.

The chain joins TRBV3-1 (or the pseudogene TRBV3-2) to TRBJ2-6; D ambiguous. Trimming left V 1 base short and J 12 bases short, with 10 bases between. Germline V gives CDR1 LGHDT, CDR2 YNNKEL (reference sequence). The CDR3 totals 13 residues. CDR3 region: CASSQVDPSVLTF. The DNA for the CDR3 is TGTGCCAGCAGCCAAGTGGACCCCAGCGTCCTGACTTTC.

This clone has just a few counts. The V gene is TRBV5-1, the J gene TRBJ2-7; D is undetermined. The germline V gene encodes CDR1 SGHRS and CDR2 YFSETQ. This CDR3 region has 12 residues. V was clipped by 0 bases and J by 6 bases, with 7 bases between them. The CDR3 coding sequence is TGCGCCAGCAGCTTGGACGGGTTCGAGCAGTACTTC. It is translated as CASSLDGFEQYF.

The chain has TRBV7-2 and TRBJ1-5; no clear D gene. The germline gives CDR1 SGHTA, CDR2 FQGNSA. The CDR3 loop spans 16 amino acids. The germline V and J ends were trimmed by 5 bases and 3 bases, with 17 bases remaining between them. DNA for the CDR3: TGTGCCAGCAGCCTGGACGGTGCTATCCCCAATCAGCCCCAGCATTTT. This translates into CASSLDGAIPNQPQHF.

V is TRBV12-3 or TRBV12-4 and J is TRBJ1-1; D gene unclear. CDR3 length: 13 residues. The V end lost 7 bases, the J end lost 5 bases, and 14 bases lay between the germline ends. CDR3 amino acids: CASKFSIETEAFF. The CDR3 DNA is TGTGCCAGCAAGTTTTCCATCGAGACTGAAGCTTTCTTT.

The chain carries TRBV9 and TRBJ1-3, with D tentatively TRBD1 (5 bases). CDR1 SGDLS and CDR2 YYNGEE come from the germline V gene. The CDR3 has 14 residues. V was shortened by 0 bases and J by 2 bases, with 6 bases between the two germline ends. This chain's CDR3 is CASSVEGAGNTIYF. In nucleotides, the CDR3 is TGTGCCAGCAGCGTAGAAGGGGCTGGAAACACCATATATTTT.

The CDR3: CASSQDSGQGAYTIYF. The CDR3 region has the DNA TGCGCCAGCAGCCAAGATTCGGGACAGGGGGCTTACACCATATATTTT. This chain links TRBV4-3 with TRBJ1-3; 12 bases map to TRBD1. Germline V gene lookup returns CDR1 LGHNA and CDR2 YSLEER. The CDR3 is 16 residues long. V was pared by 0 bases and J by 8 bases, with 5 bases of the junction left unmatched.

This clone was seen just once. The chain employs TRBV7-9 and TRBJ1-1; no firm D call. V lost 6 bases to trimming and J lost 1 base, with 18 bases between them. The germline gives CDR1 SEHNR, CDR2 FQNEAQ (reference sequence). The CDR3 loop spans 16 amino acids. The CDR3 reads CASSQLGGRENTEAFF. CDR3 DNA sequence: TGTGCCAGCAGTCAACTCGGAGGGAGGGAGAACACTGAAGCTTTCTTT.

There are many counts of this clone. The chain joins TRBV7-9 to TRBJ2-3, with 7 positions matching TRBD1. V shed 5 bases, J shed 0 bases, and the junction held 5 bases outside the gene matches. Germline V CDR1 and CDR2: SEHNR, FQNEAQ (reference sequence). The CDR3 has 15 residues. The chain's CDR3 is CASSPGQPSTDTQYF. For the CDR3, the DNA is TGTGCCAGCAGCCCGGGACAGCCGAGCACAGATACGCAGTATTTT.

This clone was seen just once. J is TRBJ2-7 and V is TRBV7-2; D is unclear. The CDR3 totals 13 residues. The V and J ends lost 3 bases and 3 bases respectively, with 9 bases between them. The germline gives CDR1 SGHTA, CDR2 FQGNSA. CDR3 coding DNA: TGTGCCAGCAGCTTCTTACAGAACTACGAGCAGTACTTC. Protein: CASSFLQNYEQYF.

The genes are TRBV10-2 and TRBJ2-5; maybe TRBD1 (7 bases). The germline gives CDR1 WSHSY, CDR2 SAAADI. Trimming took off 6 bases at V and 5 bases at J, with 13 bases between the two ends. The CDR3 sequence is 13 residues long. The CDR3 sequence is CASRTGEEETQYF. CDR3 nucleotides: TGCGCCAGCAGAACAGGGGAGGAGGAGACCCAGTACTTC.

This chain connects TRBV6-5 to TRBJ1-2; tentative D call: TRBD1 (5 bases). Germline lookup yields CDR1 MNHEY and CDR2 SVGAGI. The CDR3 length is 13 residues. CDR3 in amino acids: CATEGARAGGYTF. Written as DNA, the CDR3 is TGTGCGACCGAAGGCGCCAGGGCGGGTGGCTACACCTTC.

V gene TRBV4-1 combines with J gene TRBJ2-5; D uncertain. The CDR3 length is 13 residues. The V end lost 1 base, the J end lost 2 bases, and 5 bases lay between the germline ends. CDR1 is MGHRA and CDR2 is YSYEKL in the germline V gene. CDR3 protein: CASSQVSQETQYF. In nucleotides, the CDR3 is TGCGCCAGCAGCCAAGTCAGTCAAGAGACCCAGTACTTC.